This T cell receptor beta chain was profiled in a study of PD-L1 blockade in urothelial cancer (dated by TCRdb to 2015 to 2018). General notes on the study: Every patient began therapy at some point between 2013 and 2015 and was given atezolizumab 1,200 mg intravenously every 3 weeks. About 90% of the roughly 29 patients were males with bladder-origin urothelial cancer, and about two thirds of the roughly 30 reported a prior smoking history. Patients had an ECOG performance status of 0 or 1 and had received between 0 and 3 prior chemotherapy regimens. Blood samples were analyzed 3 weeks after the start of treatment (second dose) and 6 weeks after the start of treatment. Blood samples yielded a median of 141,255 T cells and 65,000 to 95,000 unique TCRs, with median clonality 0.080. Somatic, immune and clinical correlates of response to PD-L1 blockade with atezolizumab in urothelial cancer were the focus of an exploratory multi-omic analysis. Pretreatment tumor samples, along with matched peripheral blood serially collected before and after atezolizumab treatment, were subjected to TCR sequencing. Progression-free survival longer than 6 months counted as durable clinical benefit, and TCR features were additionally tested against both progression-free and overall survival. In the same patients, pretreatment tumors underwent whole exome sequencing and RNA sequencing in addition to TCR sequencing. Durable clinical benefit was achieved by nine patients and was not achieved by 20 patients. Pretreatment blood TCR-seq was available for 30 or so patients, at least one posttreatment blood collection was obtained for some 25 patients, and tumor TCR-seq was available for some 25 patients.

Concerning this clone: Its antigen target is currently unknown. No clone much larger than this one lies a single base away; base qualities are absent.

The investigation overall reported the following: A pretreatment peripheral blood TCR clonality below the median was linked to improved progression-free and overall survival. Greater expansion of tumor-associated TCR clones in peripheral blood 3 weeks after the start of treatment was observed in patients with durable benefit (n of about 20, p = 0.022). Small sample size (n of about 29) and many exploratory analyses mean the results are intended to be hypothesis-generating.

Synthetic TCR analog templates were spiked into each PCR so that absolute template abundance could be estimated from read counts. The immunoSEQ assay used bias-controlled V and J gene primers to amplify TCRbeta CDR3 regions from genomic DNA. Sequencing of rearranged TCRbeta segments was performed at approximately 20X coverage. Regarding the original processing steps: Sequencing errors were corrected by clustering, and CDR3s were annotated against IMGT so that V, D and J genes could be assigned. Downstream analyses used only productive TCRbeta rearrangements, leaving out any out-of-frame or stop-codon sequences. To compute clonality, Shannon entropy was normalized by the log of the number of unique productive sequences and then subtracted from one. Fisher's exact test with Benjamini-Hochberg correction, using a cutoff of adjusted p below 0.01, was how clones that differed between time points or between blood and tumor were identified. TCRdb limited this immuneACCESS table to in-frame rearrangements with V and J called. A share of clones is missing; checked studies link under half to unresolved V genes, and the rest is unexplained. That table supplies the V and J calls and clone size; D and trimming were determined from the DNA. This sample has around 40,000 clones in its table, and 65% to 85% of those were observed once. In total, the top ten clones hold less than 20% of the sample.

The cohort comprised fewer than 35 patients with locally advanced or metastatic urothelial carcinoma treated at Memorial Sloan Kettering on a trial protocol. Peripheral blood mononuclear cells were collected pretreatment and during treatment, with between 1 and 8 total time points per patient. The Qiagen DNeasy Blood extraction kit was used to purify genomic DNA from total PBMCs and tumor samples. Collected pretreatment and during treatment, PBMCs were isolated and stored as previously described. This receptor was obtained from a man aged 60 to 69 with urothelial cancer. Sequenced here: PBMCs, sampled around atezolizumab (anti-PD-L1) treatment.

The DNA sequence is as follows: TGTGCCAGCAGTGAAATGGGGGCAAATAATTCACCCCTCCACTTT. It is translated as CASSEMGANNSPLHF. The chain links TRBV6-1 with TRBJ1-6, with TRBD1 perhaps the D gene, on 6 matching bases. The germline V gene gives CDR1 as MNHNS and CDR2 as SASEGT. At the junction V is shortened by 2 bases and J by 5 bases, with 10 bases in between. Taken from cysteine to phenylalanine, the CDR3 has 15 residues. CDR3 DNA is the only sequence kept; it has 45 bases, read in frame from the first base.